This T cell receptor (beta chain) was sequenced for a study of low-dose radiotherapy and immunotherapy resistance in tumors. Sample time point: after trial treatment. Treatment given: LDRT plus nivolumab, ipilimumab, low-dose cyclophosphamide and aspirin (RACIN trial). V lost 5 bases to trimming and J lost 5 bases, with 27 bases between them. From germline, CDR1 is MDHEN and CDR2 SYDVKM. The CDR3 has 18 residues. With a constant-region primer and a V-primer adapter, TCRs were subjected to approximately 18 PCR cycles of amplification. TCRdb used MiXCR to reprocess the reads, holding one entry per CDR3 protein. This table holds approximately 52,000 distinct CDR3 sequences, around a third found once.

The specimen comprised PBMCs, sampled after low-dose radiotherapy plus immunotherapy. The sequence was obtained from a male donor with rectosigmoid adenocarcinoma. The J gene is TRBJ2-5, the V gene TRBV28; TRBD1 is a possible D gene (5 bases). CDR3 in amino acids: CASSPLHTTRGPGETQYF. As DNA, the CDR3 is TGTGCCAGCAGTCCACTCCACACCACAAGGGGCCCTGGGGAGACCCAGTACTTC. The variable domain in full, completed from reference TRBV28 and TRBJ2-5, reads DVKVTQSSRYLVKRTGEKVFLECVQDMDHENMFWYRQDPGLGLRLIYFSYDVKMKEKGDIPEGYSVSREKKERFSLILESASTNQTSMYLCASSPLHTTRGPGETQYFGPGTRLLVL.